These 30 T cell receptor beta chains came from one sample sequenced in a study of T cell changes during pregnancy in multiple sclerosis. Clones were read by immunoSEQ multiplex PCR, and TCRdb kept only the in-frame ones, dropping some. This table holds around 40,000 clones, approximately 89% found once. Sequences were derived from CD4+ T cells from peripheral blood mononuclear cells, sampled in the first trimester of pregnancy. The receptors were gathered from a female donor with multiple sclerosis, enrolled in a pregnancy study.

This clone appeared once. This chain joins TRBV6-1 and TRBJ2-1; TRBD1 is a possible D gene (7 bases). The germline CDR1 and CDR2 sequences are MNHNS and SASEGT. V was clipped by 8 bases and J by 4 bases, with 12 bases between them. This CDR3 is built from 13 residues. DNA of the CDR3: TGTGCCAGCGGGGACAGCGGGTACAATGAGCAGTTCTTC. It is translated as CASGDSGYNEQFF.

The CDR3, as DNA: TGTGCCAGCAGTGTTCCCGGGACAGGGGGCACAGATACGCAGTATTTT. Protein sequence: CASSVPGTGGTDTQYF. The chain combines TRBV6-1 with TRBJ2-3, with TRBD1 matching over 10 bases. Germline V gene data show CDR1 as MNHNS and CDR2 as SASEGT. The V gene end was trimmed by 4 bases and the J gene end by 1 base; junction bases not matched to a gene: 5. The CDR3 loop spans 16 amino acids.

This rearrangement joins TRBV5-1 to TRBJ2-5; 7 bases match TRBD2. The CDR3 runs to 15 residues. The V segment lost 2 bases and the J segment 2 bases; nucleotides outside the gene matches: 6. Germline V lookup: CDR1 SGHRS, CDR2 YFSETQ. Here the CDR3 DNA reads TGCGCCAGCAGCTTAACTAGCGCTTCACAAGAGACCCAGTACTTC. It specifies CASSLTSASQETQYF. Variable domain in full (rest from reference TRBV5-1 and TRBJ2-5): KAGVTQTPRYLIKTRGQQVTLSCSPISGHRSVSWYQQTPGQGLQFLFEYFSETQRNKGNFPGRFSGRQFSNSRSEMNVSTLELGDSALYLCASSLTSASQETQYFGPGTRLLVL.

This rearrangement joins TRBV28 to TRBJ2-1; D is undetermined. The CDR3 totals 14 residues. V gave up 5 bases and J gave up 0 bases, with 8 bases separating them. Germline CDR1 reads MDHEN; CDR2 reads SYDVKM. CDR3 amino acids: CASSQPSSYNEQFF. CDR3 bases: TGTGCCAGCAGTCAACCTAGCTCCTACAATGAGCAGTTCTTC.

J is TRBJ2-7 and V is TRBV19; TRBD1 aligns across 8 bases. Germline lookup yields CDR1 LNHDA and CDR2 SQIVND (reference sequence). With V trimmed by 7 bases and J by 5 bases, 10 bases remained unmatched. The CDR3 has 14 amino acids. The CDR3 protein is CASTRTGNKNEQYF. CDR3 nucleotide sequence: TGTGCCAGTACTCGGACAGGGAATAAGAACGAGCAGTACTTC. Full variable domain (remainder filled in from reference TRBV19 and TRBJ2-7): DGGITQSPKYLFRKEGQNVTLSCEQNLNHDAMYWYRQDPGQGLRLIYYSQIVNDFQKGDIAEGYSVSREKKESFPLTVTSAQKNPTAFYLCASTRTGNKNEQYFGPGTRLTVT.

This clone has more than one count but fewer than ten. The gene calls are TRBV7-9 and TRBJ1-1, with 7 bases lining up with TRBD1. The CDR3 has 16 residues. V was pared by 10 bases and J by 0 bases, with 14 bases of the junction left unmatched. Looked up from germline, CDR1 is SEHNR and CDR2 is FQNEAQ (reference sequence). CDR3 in amino acids: CATLYAGRGMNTEAFF. CDR3 in DNA: TGTGCCACCTTGTACGCGGGCAGGGGGATGAACACTGAAGCTTTCTTT.

Comments on this clone: At one end, the junction sequence differs from germline, possibly due to a read error. The sample holds other DNA sequences that translate to the same CDR3. The CDR3 spells CASSLESTPYNEQFF. The DNA of the CDR3 is TGCGCCAGTAGCTTGGAGTCTACTCCCTACAATGAGCAGTTCTTC. The gene calls are TRBV5-1 and TRBJ2-1; no reliable D call. Germline V gives CDR1 SGHRS, CDR2 YFSETQ. This CDR3 is built from 15 residues.

The chain carries TRBV5-3 and TRBJ2-1; the match to TRBD2 covers 7 bases. TRBV5-3 is an ORF, with its function uncertain. The CDR3 runs to 16 residues. V lost 0 bases and J lost 6; bases outside the gene matches: 9. CDR3 sequence: CARSLDLTGGVNEQFF. The DNA for the CDR3 is TGTGCCAGAAGCTTGGATCTAACGGGAGGTGTCAATGAGCAGTTCTTC.

The genes are TRBV9 and TRBJ2-6, with 7 bases identical to TRBD1. Per the germline V gene, CDR1 is SGDLS and CDR2 is YYNGEE. The junction had 9 bases not matched to a gene; V was cut back by 3 bases and J by 0 bases. The CDR3 is made up of 18 amino acids. CDR3 bases: TGTGCCAGCAGCGGAAAAGACAGGGAAGTCTCTGGGGCCAACGTCCTGACTTTC. Protein product: CASSGKDREVSGANVLTF.

This clone was counted between two and nine times. J is TRBJ1-2 and V is TRBV5-1, with D hard to call. Germline CDR1 SGHRS, CDR2 YFSETQ. CDR3 length: 13 residues. Trimming stripped 1 base from V and 8 bases from J, with 12 bases between. The CDR3 protein is CASSLIPGNGYTF. CDR3 nucleotide sequence: TGCGCCAGCAGCTTGATCCCGGGGAACGGCTACACCTTC.

This chain links TRBV7-2 with TRBJ2-5; 8 bases agree with TRBD1. Gene TRBJ2-7 matches the end of the DNA better, so the J call may be wrong. The CDR3 consists of 16 residues. Germline assignment: CDR1 SGHTA and CDR2 FQGNSA. CDR3 DNA sequence: TGTGCCAGCAGCTTAGCGGCAGGGGGCATCGGATACGAGCAGTACTTC. This gives the protein CASSLAAGGIGYEQYF.

V and J are TRBV30 and TRBJ2-4, with 10 bases that match TRBD2. Germline CDR1 reads GTSNPN; CDR2 reads SVGIG (reference sequence). The length of the CDR3 is 12 residues. Trimming removed 7 bases from V and 5 bases from J; junction bases left unmatched: 2. The CDR3 reads CAFGLAENIQYF. CDR3 bases: TGTGCCTTTGGACTAGCGGAAAACATTCAGTACTTC.

This clone appeared a single time. The chain combines TRBV5-1 with TRBJ1-1; D is unresolved. Trimming stripped 0 bases from V and 4 bases from J, with 10 bases between. Germline assignment: CDR1 SGHRS and CDR2 YFSETQ. The CDR3 consists of 14 residues. The CDR3: CASSLAAGSTEAFF. CDR3 nucleotides: TGCGCCAGCAGCTTGGCAGCAGGAAGCACTGAAGCTTTCTTT.

The chain's CDR3 is CASSSAAPSSYNEQFF. The CDR3 bases are TGTGCCAGCAGTTCTGCAGCGCCGAGCTCCTACAATGAGCAGTTCTTC. The rearrangement joins TRBV6-6 to TRBJ2-1; no firm D call. The CDR3 is 16 residues long. The V and J ends lost 4 bases and 0 bases respectively, with 13 bases between them. Looked up from germline, CDR1 is MNHNY and CDR2 is SVGAGI (reference sequence).

This chain connects TRBV28 to TRBJ2-2; a weak D match, TRBD1 (6 bases). There are 14 residues in the CDR3. CDR1 is MDHEN and CDR2 is SYDVKM in the germline V gene. Trimming shortened V by 5 bases and J by 7 bases, and 14 bases separated the two germline ends. CDR3 DNA sequence: TGTGCCAGCAGTCCGACCCCGGACAGCGGGGAGCTGTTTTTT. Its protein is CASSPTPDSGELFF.

The chain couples TRBV4-3 to TRBJ2-1; 9 bases match TRBD2. The CDR3 runs to 16 residues. Trimming took 2 bases from V and 7 from J; bases not matched to a gene: 9. The germline V gene has CDR1 LGHNA and CDR2 YSLEER. The CDR3 reads CASSQQAGGPRNEQFF. CDR3 sequence (DNA): TGCGCCAGCAGCCAACAAGCGGGAGGTCCGCGGAATGAGCAGTTCTTC.

The chain uses TRBV27 and TRBJ2-7; D possibly corresponds to TRBD1 (5 bases). The CDR3 runs 15 residues. V shed 8 bases and J shed 3 bases, with 20 bases lying between them. Germline-derived CDR1 and CDR2 are MNHEY and SMNVEV (reference sequence). The CDR3 DNA sequence: TGTGCCAGCGCGCGTTACACAGGAGAGAGCTACGAGCAGTACTTC. This translates into CASARYTGESYEQYF.

The chain employs TRBV6-5 and TRBJ2-1; 9 bases align to TRBD2. Germline trimming cut 0 bases from V and 0 bases from J; bases unmatched to any gene: 0. CDR1 is MNHEY, CDR2 SVGAGI, per germline. The CDR3 contains 16 residues. The CDR3 region has the DNA TGTGCCAGCAGTTACTCTAGCGGGAGCTCCTACAATGAGCAGTTCTTC. Translating gives CASSYSSGSSYNEQFF.

J is TRBJ1-1 and V is TRBV5-4; 8 nucleotides line up with TRBD1. The CDR3 sequence is 16 residues long. The V and J ends lost 0 bases and 0 bases, in that order; junction bases with no gene match: 4. The germline V gene has CDR1 SGHNT and CDR2 YYREEE (reference sequence). CDR3 residues: CASSLVGRGLNTEAFF. The CDR3 coding sequence is TGTGCCAGCAGCTTGGTCGGCAGGGGGCTGAACACTGAAGCTTTCTTT.

The rearrangement uses TRBV7-2 and TRBJ2-7, with 9 positions matching TRBD2. This CDR3 spans 14 amino acids. Losses at the gene ends were 3 bases for V and 3 bases for J; bases not matched to a gene: 3. Per germline, CDR1 SGHTA and CDR2 FQGNSA. The CDR3 region is CASSFSAGGYEQYF. DNA of the CDR3: TGTGCCAGCAGCTTTTCAGCGGGAGGCTACGAGCAGTACTTC.

The chain couples TRBV7-2 to TRBJ1-4; unclear D gene. The CDR3 consists of 13 residues. Germline CDR1 SGHTA, CDR2 FQGNSA. Trimming stripped 2 bases from V and 7 bases from J, with 8 bases between. The CDR3 coding sequence is TGTGCCAGCAGCTTAAACCGGGGTGAAAAACTGTTTTTT. It codes for CASSLNRGEKLFF.

The chain links TRBV6-5 to TRBJ1-1, with TRBD1 matching over 9 bases. Unmatched junction bases numbered 11, after V lost 6 bases and J lost 6 bases. The V gene's germline CDR1 is MNHEY and CDR2 SVGAGI. The CDR3 totals 15 residues. The CDR3 DNA reads as TGTGCCAGCAGCCCAAAAGGAAGGACAGGGGCTGAAGCTTTCTTT. It encodes CASSPKGRTGAEAFF.

The chain carries TRBV4-3 and TRBJ2-7, with 10 bases lining up with TRBD2. This CDR3 comprises 19 residues. Trimming at V came to 1 base and at J to 1 base, leaving 13 bases not matched to a gene. Germline CDR1 is LGHNA and CDR2 is YSLEER. The CDR3 DNA sequence: TGCGCCAGCAGCCAAGGTCAAGTCGAAAGGACTAGCGGATCCTACGAGCAGTACTTC. This codes for CASSQGQVERTSGSYEQYF.

The chain uses TRBV6-1 and TRBJ1-2, with a tentative D call TRBD1 (6 bases). The CDR3 length is 15 residues. Germline values: CDR1 MNHNS, CDR2 SASEGT. V shed 2 bases and J shed 3 bases, with 13 bases lying between them. Here the CDR3 reads CASSEPGGRDYGYTF. The CDR3 DNA reads TGTGCCAGCAGTGAACCCGGGGGGCGCGACTATGGCTACACCTTC.

This clone was recorded once. The J gene is TRBJ2-1, the V gene TRBV5-1; 7 positions match TRBD1. The CDR3 consists of 15 residues. With V trimmed by 1 base and J by 7 bases, 8 bases remained unmatched. Germline loops: CDR1 SGHRS, CDR2 YFSETQ. The CDR3 is CASSLTGENRNEQFF. CDR3 sequence (DNA): TGCGCCAGCAGCTTGACAGGGGAGAACAGGAATGAGCAGTTCTTC.

The V call is TRBV6-1, the J call TRBJ2-3; 9 bases map to TRBD1. Germline CDR1 MNHNS, CDR2 SASEGT. V gave up 4 bases and J gave up 3 bases; unmatched junction bases: 8. The CDR3 consists of 16 residues. The CDR3 coding sequence is TGTGCCAGCAGTGCTAATCCCGGGACAGGGACAGATACGCAGTATTTT. Its protein product is CASSANPGTGTDTQYF.

The V and J genes are TRBV5-1 and TRBJ2-1; 11 nucleotides match TRBD2. Germline-derived CDR1 and CDR2 are SGHRS and YFSETQ. The CDR3 contains 16 residues. Unmatched junction bases numbered 8, after V lost 0 bases and J lost 9 bases. CDR3 loop: CASSLVTSGTGGEQFF. The CDR3 DNA reads as TGCGCCAGCAGCTTGGTGACTAGCGGGACGGGGGGTGAGCAGTTCTTC.

V and J are TRBV11-1 and TRBJ2-5, with 8 positions matching TRBD1. This CDR3 is built from 16 residues. The V gene's germline CDR1 is SGHAT and CDR2 FQDESV (reference sequence). Trimming cost V 5 bases and J 5 bases; bases outside gene matches: 13. CDR3 in DNA: TGTGCCAGCAGCCATCCGACGGCGACAGGGGCGGAGACCCAGTACTTC. This gives the protein CASSHPTATGAETQYF.

The chain carries TRBV19 and TRBJ1-3; D gene uncertain. V dropped 7 bases and J dropped 3 bases, with 4 bases sitting between them. Germline CDR1 is LNHDA and CDR2 is SQIVND (reference sequence). The CDR3 runs 11 residues. The CDR3 region has the DNA TGTGCCAGTAATAATGGAAACACCATATATTTT. It translates to CASNNGNTIYF.

The V and J genes are TRBV7-9 and TRBJ2-7, with 8 positions matching TRBD1. Trimming at V came to 3 bases and at J to 6 bases, leaving 7 bases not matched to a gene. CDR3 length: 14 amino acids. CDR1 and CDR2 (germline): SEHNR, FQNEAQ (reference sequence). The CDR3 sequence: CASSLMTGDFEQYF. As DNA, the CDR3 is TGTGCCAGCAGCTTGATGACAGGGGATTTCGAGCAGTACTTC.